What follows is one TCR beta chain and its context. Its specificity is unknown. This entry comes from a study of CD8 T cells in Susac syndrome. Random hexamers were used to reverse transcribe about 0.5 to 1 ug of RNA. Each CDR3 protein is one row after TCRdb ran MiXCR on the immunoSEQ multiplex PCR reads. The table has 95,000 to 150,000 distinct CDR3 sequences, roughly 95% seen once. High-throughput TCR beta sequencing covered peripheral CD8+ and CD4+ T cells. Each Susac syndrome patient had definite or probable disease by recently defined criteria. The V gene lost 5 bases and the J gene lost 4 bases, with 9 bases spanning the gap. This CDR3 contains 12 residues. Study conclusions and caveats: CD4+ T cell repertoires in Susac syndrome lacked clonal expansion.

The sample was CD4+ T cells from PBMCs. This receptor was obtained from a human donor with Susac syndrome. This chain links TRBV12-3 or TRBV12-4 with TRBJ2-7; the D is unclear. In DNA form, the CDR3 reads TGTGCCAGCAGTCGCGACTTGTACGAGCAGTACTTC. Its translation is CASSRDLYEQYF.